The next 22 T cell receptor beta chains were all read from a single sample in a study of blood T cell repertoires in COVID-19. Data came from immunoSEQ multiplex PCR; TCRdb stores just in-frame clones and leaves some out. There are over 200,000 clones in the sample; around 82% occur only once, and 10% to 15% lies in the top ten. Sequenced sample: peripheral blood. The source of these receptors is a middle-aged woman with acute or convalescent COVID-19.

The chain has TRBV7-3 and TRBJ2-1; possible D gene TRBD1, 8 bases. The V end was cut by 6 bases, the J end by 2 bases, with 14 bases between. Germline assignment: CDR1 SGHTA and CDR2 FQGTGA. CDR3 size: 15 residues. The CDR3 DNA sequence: TGTGCCAGCAGTTATACAGGGGGGGCCTACAATGAGCAGTTCTTC. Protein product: CASSYTGGAYNEQFF. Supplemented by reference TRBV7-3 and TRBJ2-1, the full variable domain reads GAGVSQTPSNKVTEKGKYVELRCDPISGHTALYWYRQSLGQGPEFLIYFQGTGAADDSGLPNDRFFAVRPEGSVSTLKIQRTERGDSAVYLCASSYTGGAYNEQFFGPGTRLTVL.

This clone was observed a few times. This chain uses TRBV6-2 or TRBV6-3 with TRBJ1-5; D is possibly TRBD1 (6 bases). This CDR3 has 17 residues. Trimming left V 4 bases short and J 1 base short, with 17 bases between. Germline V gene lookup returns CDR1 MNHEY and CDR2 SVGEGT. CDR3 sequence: CASSSSGVRRSNQPQHF. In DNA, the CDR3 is TGTGCCAGCAGTTCTTCAGGGGTAAGAAGGAGCAATCAGCCCCAGCATTTT.

For the CDR3, the DNA is TGTGCCAGCAGCTTAGAGGGACTAGTCTACAATGAGCAGTTCTTC. This gives the protein CASSLEGLVYNEQFF. The gene calls are TRBV7-8 and TRBJ2-1; 8 nucleotides align to TRBD2. The CDR3 contains 15 residues. Germline CDR1 SGHVS, CDR2 FQNEAQ. V dropped 1 base and J dropped 3; count of bases not matched to a gene: 2.

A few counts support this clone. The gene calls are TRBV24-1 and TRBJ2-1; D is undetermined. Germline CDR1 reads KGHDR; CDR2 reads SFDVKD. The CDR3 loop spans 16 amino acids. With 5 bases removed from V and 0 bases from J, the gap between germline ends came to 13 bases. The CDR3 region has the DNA TGTGCCACCAGTGGTCTTGCTGATAGCTCCTACAATGAGCAGTTCTTC. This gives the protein CATSGLADSSYNEQFF.

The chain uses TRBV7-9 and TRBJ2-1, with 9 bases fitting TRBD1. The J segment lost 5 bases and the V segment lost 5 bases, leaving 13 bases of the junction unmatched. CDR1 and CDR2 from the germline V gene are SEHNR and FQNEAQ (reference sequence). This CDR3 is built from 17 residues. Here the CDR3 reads CASSTMTGTGLNNEQFF. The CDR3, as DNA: TGTGCCAGCAGCACTATGACCGGGACAGGGTTGAACAATGAGCAGTTCTTC.

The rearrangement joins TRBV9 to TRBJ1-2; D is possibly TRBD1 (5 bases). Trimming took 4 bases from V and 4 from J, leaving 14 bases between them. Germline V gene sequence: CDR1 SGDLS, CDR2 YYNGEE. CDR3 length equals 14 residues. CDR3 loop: CASSITQVPYGYTF. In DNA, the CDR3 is TGTGCCAGCAGCATCACACAGGTGCCCTATGGCTACACCTTC.

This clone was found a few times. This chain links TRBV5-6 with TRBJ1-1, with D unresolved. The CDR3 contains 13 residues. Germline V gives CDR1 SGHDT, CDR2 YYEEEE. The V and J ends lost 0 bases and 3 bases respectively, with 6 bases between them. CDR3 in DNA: TGTGCCAGCAGCTTGGGCCGGTACACTGAAGCTTTCTTT. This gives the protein CASSLGRYTEAFF.

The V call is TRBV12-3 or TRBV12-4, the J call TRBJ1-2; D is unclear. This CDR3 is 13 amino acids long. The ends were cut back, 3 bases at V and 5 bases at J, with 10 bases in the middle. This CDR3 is CASSFGGGYGYTF. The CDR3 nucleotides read TGTGCCAGCAGTTTCGGAGGAGGATATGGCTACACCTTC.

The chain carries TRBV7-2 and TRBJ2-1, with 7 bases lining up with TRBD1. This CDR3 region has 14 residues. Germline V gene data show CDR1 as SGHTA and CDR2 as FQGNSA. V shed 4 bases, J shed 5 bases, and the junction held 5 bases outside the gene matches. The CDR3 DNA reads TGTGCCAGCAGCTCGGGACAGCCGCACAATGAGCAGTTCTTC. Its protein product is CASSSGQPHNEQFF.

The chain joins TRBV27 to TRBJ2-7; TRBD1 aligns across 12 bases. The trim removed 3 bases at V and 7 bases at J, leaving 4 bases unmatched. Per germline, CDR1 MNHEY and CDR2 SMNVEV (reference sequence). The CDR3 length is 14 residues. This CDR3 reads CASSFGTGGAEQYF. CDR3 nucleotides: TGTGCCAGCAGTTTTGGGACAGGGGGCGCGGAGCAGTACTTC.

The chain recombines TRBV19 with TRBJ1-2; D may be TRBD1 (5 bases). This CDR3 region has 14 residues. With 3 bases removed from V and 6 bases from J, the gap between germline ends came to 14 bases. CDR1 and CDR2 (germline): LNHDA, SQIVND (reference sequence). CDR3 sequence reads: CASSMEGRGDGYTF. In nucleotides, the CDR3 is TGTGCCAGTAGTATGGAGGGCCGGGGGGATGGCTACACCTTC.

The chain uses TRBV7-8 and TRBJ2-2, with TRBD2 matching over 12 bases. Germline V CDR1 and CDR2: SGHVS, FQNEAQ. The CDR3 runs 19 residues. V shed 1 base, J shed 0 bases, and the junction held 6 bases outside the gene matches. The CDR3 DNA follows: TGTGCCAGCAGCTTAGGGTTGACTAGCGGGAGCCCGAACACCGGGGAGCTGTTTTTT. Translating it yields CASSLGLTSGSPNTGELFF.

As DNA, the CDR3 is TGTGCCAGCAGTCCCCGGGGGACAGAGCTCAACCAGCCCCAGCATTTT. It encodes CASSPRGTELNQPQHF. The rearrangement links TRBV6-4 to TRBJ1-5; 7 bases are a match to TRBD1. Per the germline V gene, CDR1 is MRHNA and CDR2 is SNTAGT. CDR3 length equals 16 residues. J gave up 7 bases and V 5 bases, and 14 bases lay outside the gene matches.

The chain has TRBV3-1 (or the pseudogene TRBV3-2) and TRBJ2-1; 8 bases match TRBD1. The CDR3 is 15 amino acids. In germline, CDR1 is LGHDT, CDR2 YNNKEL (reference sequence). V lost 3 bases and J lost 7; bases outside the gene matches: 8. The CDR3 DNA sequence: TGTGCCAGCAGCCACCTGAGGACAGGGTGGAATGAGCAGTTCTTC. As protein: CASSHLRTGWNEQFF.

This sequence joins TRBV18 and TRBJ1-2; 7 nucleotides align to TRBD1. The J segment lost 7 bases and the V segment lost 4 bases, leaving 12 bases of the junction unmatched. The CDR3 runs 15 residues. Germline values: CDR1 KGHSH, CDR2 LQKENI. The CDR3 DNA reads TGTGCCAGCTCACTTAACCTTGACAGGGAAAGTGGCTACACCTTC. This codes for CASSLNLDRESGYTF.

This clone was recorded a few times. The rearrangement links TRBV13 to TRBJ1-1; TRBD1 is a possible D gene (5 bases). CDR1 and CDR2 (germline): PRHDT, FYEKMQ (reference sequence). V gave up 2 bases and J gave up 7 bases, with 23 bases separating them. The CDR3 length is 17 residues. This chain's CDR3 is CASSLFSKGPQGLEAFF. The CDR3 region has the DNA TGTGCCAGCAGCTTATTCAGTAAGGGGCCGCAAGGGCTTGAAGCTTTCTTT.

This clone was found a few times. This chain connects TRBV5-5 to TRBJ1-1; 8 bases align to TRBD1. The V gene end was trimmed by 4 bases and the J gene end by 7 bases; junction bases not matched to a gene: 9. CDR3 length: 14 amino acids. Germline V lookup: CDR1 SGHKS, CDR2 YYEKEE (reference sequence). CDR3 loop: CASSPTQTGDEAFF. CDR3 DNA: TGTGCCAGCAGCCCCACACAGACAGGGGATGAAGCTTTCTTT.

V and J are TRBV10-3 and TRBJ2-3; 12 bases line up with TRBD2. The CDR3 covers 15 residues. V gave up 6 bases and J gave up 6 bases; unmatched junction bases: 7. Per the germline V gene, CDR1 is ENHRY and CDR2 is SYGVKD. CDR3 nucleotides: TGTGCCATCAGACCGACTAGCGGGAGCGGGGATACGCAGTATTTT. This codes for CAIRPTSGSGDTQYF.

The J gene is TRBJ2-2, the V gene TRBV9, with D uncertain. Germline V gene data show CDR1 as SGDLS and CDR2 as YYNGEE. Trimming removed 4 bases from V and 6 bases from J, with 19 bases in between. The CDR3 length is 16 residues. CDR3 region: CASSSSSLWVSGELFF. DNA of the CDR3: TGTGCCAGCAGCTCTTCTAGTCTTTGGGTCTCCGGGGAGCTGTTTTTT.

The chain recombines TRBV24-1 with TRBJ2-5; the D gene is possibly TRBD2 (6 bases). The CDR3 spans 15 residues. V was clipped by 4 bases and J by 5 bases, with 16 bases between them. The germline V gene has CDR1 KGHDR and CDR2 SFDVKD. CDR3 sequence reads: CATSEAGSRGETQYF. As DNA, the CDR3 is TGTGCCACCAGTGAAGCCGGGAGCCGCGGGGAGACCCAGTACTTC.

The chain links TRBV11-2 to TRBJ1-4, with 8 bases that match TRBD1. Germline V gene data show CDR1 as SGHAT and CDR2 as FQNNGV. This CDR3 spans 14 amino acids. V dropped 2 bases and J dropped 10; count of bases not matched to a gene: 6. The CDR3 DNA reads TGTGCCAGCAGCTTACGACAGGGGCCGGGAAAACTGTTTTTT. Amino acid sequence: CASSLRQGPGKLFF.

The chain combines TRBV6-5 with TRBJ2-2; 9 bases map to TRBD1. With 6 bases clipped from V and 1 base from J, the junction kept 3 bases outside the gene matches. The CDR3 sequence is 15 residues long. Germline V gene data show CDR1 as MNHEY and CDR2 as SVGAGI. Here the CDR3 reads CASRKGQGNTGELFF. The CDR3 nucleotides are TGTGCCAGCAGGAAGGGACAGGGGAACACCGGGGAGCTGTTTTTT.